These 6 T cell receptor beta chains share one sample of origin, sequenced in a study of graft-versus-host responses after intestinal transplantation. Sequencing was performed with immunoSEQ multiplex PCR; in TCRdb, only in-frame clones are kept and a portion is missing. The repertoire holds more than 65,000 clones, with 75% to 95% as singletons. These TCRs' antigens remain unknown. Material: unstimulated CD8+ T cells sorted from spleen or lymph node cells, obtained before transplant. All receptors come from a human donor who was the organ donor for an intestinal transplant.

The chain has TRBV6-6 and TRBJ2-7; 9 bases align to TRBD1. V lost 5 bases, J lost 4 bases, and 6 bases stayed unmatched. The germline CDR1 and CDR2 sequences are MNHNY and SVGAGI (reference sequence). This CDR3 is built from 14 residues. The CDR3: CASSVQGARYEQYF. In nucleotides, the CDR3 is TGTGCCAGCAGTGTACAGGGGGCGCGATACGAGCAGTACTTC.

The gene calls are TRBV30 and TRBJ1-6; D possibly corresponds to TRBD1 (6 bases). CDR3 length: 14 amino acids. From germline, CDR1 is GTSNPN and CDR2 SVGIG (reference sequence). Trimming took off 1 base at V and 10 bases at J, with 14 bases between the two ends. CDR3 loop: CAWSGVRGSSPLHF. The CDR3 DNA reads as TGTGCCTGGAGTGGTGTCAGGGGATCCTCACCCCTCCACTTT.

V usage is TRBV6-5 and J usage is TRBJ1-1; no firm D call. V was cut by 5 bases and J by 1 base, with 8 bases left in between. The CDR3 is 13 amino acids. Germline loops: CDR1 MNHEY, CDR2 SVGAGI. For the CDR3, the DNA is TGTGCCAGCAGTCCCCGGTCGAACACTGAAGCTTTCTTT. It specifies CASSPRSNTEAFF.

The genes are TRBV4-1 and TRBJ1-4, with D tentatively TRBD1 (5 bases). The germline gives CDR1 MGHRA, CDR2 YSYEKL. V was shortened by 1 base and J by 8 bases, with 17 bases between the two germline ends. The CDR3 sequence is 16 residues long. The CDR3 coding sequence is TGCGCCAGCAGCCAAGGGCCAGAGAGGGGAGGGGAAAAACTGTTTTTT. This codes for CASSQGPERGGEKLFF.

The chain recombines TRBV5-4 with TRBJ2-1; D unresolved. The CDR3 runs to 13 residues. V gave up 1 base and J gave up 2 bases, with 4 bases separating them. In germline, CDR1 is SGHNT, CDR2 YYREEE (reference sequence). DNA of the CDR3: TGTGCCAGCAGCTTGCAAGCCTACAATGAGCAGTTCTTC. Translation: CASSLQAYNEQFF.

The J gene is TRBJ2-5, the V gene TRBV4-1, with D possibly TRBD1 on 5 matching bases. The end of the DNA aligns better with TRBJ2-7, so the J call may be wrong. Germline CDR1 MGHRA, CDR2 YSYEKL. The CDR3 length is 14 residues. CDR3 DNA sequence: TGCGCCAGCAGCCAAGAGTTAGGGGACTACGAGCAGTACTTC. Amino acids: CASSQELGDYEQYF.